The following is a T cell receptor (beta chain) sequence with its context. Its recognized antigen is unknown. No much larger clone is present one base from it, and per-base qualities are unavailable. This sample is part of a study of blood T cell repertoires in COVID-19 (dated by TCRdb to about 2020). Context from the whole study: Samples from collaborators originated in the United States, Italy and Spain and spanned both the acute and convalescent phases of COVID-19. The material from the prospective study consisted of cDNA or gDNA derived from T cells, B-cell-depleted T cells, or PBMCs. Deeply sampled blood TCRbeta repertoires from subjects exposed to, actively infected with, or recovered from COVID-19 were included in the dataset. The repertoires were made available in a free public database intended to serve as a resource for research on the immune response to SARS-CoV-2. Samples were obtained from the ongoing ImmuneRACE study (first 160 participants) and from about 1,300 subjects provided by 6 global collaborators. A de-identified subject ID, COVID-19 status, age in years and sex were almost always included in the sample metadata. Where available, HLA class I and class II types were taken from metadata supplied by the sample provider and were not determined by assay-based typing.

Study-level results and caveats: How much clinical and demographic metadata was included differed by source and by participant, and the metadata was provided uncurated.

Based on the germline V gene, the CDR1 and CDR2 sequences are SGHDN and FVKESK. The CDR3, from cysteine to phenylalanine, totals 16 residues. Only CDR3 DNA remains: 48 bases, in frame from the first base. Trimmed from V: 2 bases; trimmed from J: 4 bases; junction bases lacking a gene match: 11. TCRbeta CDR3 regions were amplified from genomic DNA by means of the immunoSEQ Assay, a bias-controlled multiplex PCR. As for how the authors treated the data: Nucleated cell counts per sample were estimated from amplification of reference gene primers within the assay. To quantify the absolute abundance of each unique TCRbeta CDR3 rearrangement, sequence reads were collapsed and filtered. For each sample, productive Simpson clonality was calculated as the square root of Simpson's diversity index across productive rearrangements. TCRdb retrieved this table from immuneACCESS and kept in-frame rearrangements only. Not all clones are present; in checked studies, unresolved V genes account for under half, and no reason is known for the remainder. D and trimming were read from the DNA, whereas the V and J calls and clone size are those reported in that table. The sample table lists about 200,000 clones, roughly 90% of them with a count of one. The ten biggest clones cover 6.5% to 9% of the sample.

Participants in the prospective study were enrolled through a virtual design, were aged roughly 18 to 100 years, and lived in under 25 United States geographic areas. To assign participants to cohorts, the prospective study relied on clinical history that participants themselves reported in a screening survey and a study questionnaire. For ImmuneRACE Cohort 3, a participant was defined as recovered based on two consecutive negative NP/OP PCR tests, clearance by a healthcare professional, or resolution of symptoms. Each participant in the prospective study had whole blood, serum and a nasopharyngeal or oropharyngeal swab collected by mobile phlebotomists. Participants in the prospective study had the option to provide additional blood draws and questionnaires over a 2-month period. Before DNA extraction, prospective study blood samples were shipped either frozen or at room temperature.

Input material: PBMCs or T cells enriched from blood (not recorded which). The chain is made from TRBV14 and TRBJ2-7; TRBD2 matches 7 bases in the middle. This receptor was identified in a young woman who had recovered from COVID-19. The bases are TGTGCCAGCAGCCAAAAAAGCGGGACGGCGAGTTACGAGCAGTACTTC. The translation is CASSQKSGTASYEQYF.